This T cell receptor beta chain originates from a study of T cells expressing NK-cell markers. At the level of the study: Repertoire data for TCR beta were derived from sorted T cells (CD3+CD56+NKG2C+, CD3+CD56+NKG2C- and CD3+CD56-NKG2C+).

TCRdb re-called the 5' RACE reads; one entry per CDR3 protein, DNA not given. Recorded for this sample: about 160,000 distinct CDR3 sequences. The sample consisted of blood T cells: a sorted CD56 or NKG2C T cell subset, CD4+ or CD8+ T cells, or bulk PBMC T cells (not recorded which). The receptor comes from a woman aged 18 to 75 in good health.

CDR3 in amino acids: CASSVPGQGYEQYF. This sequence joins TRBV11-2 and TRBJ2-7; without DNA, the TCRdb call of TRBD1 cannot be checked. This CDR3 comprises 14 residues. Germline CDR1 SGHAT, CDR2 FQNNGV.